This TCR beta chain is drawn from a study of tumor and adjacent non-tumor tissue in lung cancer. RNA was extracted from bulk tissue without any cell sorting. Chemotherapy-naive patients with new lung cancer underwent thoracic surgery in China, August–November 2014. This CDR3 comprises 18 residues. Trimming stripped 0 bases from V and 10 bases from J, with 22 bases between. Looked up from germline, CDR1 is LGHNA and CDR2 is YSLEER. Three rounds of nested PCR, following a modified ARM-PCR protocol, produced the TCRbeta library. MiXCR, run by TCRdb on the multiplex PCR reads, gives a single entry per CDR3 protein. The sample holds 75,000 to 100,000 distinct CDR3 sequences; around 64% are singletons and the top ten take around 16%. Note on this clonotype: Its antigen is undetermined.

Notes on the study in general: Tumor tissue had significantly higher TCR diversity than normal lung. Normal lung showed higher cumulative top 100 clone frequency than tumor.

This sequence joins TRBV4-3 and TRBJ2-6; no firm D call. The source material was lung tumor tissue. The source is a man aged 60 to 69 with non-small cell lung cancer. CDR3 loop: CASSQDRLTSSEANVLTF. CDR3 sequence (DNA): TGCGCCAGCAGCCAAGATCGGCTCACGAGCTCTGAGGCAAACGTCCTGACTTTC.